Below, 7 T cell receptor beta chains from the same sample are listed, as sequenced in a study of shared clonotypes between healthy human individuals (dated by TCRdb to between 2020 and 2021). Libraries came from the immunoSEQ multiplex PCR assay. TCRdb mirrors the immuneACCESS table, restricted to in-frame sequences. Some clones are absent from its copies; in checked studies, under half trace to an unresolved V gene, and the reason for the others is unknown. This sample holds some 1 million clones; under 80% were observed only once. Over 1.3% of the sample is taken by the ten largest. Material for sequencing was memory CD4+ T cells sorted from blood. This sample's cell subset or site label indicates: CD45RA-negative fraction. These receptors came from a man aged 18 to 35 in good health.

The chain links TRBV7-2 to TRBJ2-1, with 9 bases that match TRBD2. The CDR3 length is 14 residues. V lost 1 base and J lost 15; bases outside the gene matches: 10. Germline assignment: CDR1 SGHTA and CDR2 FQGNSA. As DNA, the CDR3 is TGTGCCAGCAGCTTAGAAGGTCTAGCGGGAAATGTGTTCTTC. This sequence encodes CASSLEGLAGNVFF.

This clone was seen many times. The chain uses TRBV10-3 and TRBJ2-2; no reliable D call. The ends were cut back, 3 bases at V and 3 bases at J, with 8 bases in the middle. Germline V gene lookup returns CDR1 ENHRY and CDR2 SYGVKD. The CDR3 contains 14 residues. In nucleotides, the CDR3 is TGTGCCATCAGTGAACGTCGGGACACCGGGGAGCTGTTTTTT. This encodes CAISERRDTGELFF.

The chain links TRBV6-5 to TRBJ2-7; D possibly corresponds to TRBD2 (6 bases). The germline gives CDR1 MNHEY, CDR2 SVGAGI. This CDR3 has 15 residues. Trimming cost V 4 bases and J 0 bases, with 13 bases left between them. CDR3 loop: CASSFGGLGSYEQYF. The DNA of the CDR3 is TGTGCCAGCAGTTTTGGGGGACTCGGCTCCTACGAGCAGTACTTC.

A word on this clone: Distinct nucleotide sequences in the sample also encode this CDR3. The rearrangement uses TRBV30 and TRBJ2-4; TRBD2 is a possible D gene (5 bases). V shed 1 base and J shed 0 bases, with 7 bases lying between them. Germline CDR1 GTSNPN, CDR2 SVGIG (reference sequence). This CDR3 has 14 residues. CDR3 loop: CAWSEGLAKNIQYF. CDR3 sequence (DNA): TGTGCCTGGAGTGAAGGACTAGCCAAAAACATTCAGTACTTC.

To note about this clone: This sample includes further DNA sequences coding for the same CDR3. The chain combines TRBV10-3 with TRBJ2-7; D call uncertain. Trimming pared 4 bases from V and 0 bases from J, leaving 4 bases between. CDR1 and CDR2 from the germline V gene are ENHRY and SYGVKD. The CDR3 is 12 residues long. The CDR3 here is CAISGSSYEQYF. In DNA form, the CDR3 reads TGTGCCATCAGTGGGAGCTCCTACGAGCAGTACTTC.

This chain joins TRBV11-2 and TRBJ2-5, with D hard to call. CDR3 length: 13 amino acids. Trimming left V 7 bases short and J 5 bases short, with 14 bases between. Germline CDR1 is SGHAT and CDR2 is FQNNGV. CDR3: CASTHPGGETQYF. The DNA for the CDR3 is TGTGCCAGCACCCATCCGGGTGGCGAGACCCAGTACTTC.

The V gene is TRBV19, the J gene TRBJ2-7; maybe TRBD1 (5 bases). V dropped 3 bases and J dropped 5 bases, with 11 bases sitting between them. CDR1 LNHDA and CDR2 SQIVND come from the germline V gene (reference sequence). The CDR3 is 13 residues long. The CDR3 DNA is TGTGCCAGTAGTATTAAGGGGTCCCACGAGCAGTACTTC. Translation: CASSIKGSHEQYF.